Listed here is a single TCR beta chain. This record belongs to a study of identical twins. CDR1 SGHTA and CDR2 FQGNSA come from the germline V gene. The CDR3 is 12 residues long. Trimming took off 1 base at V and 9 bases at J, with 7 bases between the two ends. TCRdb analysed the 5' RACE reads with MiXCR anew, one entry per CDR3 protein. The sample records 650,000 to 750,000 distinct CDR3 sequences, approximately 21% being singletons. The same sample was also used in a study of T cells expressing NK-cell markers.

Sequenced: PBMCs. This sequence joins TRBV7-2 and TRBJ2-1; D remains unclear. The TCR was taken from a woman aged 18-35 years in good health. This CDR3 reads CASSLELGEQFF. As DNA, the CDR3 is TGTGCCAGCAGCTTAGAATTAGGTGAGCAGTTCTTC.